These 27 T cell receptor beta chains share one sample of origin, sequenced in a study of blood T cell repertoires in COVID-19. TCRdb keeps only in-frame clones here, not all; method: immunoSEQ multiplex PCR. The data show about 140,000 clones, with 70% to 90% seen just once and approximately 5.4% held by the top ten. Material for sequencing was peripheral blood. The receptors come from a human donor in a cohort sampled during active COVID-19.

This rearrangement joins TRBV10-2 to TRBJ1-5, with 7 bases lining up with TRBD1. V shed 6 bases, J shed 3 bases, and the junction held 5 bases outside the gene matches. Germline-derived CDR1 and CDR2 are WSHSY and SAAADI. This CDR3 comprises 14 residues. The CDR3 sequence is CASRGDSPNQPQHF. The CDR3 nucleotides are TGCGCCAGCAGGGGGGACAGTCCCAATCAGCCCCAGCATTTT.

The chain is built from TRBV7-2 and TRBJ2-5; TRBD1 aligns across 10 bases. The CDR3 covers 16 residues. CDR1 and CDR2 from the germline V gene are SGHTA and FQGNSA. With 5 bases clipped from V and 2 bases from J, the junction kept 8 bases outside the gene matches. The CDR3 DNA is TGTGCCAGCAGCCTAGGGACAGGGGCAGCTCAAGAGACCCAGTACTTC. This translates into CASSLGTGAAQETQYF.

The CDR3 bases are TGTGCCAGCAGTTCCCACGACAGGGCTCCTGAAGCTTTCTTT. Protein sequence: CASSSHDRAPEAFF. This chain connects TRBV6-6 to TRBJ1-1; 7 bases are a match to TRBD1. Germline-derived CDR1 and CDR2 are MNHNY and SVGAGI (reference sequence). The CDR3 totals 14 residues. The ends lost 4 bases at V and 6 bases at J; junction bases unmatched: 8.

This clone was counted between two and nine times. CDR3 nucleotide sequence: TGCAGCGCAGAAGAGGGCGATGAAAAACTGTTTTTT. Translating gives CSAEEGDEKLFF. This chain uses TRBV29-1 with TRBJ1-4; D gene unclear. Trimming left V 7 bases short and J 6 bases short, with 12 bases between. Germline V CDR1 and CDR2: SQVTM, ANQGSEA. This CDR3 comprises 12 residues.

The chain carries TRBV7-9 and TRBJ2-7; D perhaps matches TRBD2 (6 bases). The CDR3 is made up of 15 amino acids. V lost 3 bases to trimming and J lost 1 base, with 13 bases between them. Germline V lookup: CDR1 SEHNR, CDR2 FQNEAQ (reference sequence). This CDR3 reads CASSFLTGVSYEQYF. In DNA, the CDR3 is TGTGCCAGCAGCTTCCTGACGGGGGTTTCCTACGAGCAGTACTTC. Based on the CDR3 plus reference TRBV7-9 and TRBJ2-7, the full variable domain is DTGVSQNPRHKITKRGQNVTFRCDPISEHNRLYWYRQTLGQGPEFLTYFQNEAQLEKSRLLSDRFSAERPKGSFSTLEIQRTEQGDSAMYLCASSFLTGVSYEQYFGPGTRLTVT.

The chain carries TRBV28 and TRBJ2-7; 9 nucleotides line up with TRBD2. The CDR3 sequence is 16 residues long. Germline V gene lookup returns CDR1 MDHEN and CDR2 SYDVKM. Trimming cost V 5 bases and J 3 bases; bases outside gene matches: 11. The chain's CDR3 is CASSPRGSGRGYEQYF. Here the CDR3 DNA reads TGTGCCAGCAGTCCCCGGGGTAGCGGGAGAGGCTACGAGCAGTACTTC.

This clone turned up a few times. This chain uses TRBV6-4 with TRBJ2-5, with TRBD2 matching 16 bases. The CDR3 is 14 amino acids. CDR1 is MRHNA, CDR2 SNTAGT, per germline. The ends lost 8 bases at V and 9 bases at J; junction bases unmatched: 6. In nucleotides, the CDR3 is TGTGCCAGCGGGGGACTAGCGGGAGGGCGGGCCCAGTACTTC. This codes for CASGGLAGGRAQYF.

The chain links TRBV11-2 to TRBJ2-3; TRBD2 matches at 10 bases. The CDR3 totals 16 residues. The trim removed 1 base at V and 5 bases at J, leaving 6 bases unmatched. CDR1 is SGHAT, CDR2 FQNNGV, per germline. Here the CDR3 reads CASSLGAGGYRDTQYF. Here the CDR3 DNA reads TGTGCCAGCAGCTTAGGAGCGGGAGGGTATAGAGATACGCAGTATTTT.

CDR3 region: CASSSPGLARDEQFF. CDR3 coding DNA: TGCGCCAGCAGCAGCCCCGGACTAGCGCGCGATGAGCAGTTCTTC. This chain uses TRBV4-1 with TRBJ2-1, with 9 bases fitting TRBD2. Germline assignment: CDR1 MGHRA and CDR2 YSYEKL. Trimming removed 5 bases from V and 8 bases from J; junction bases left unmatched: 10. This CDR3 is 15 amino acids long.

The CDR3 sequence: CASSVAGESTDTQYF. The CDR3 region has the DNA TGTGCCAGCAGTGTAGCGGGGGAGTCCACAGATACGCAGTATTTT. V usage is TRBV6-4 and J usage is TRBJ2-3, with TRBD2 matching 9 bases. Germline CDR1 MRHNA, CDR2 SNTAGT. V dropped 4 bases and J dropped 2; count of bases not matched to a gene: 4. The CDR3 is 15 residues long.

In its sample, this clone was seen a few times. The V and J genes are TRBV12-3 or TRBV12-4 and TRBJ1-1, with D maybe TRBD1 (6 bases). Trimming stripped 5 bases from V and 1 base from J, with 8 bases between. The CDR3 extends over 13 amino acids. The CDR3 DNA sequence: TGTGCCAGCAGTAGCAGGGGGAACACTGAAGCTTTCTTT. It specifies CASSSRGNTEAFF.

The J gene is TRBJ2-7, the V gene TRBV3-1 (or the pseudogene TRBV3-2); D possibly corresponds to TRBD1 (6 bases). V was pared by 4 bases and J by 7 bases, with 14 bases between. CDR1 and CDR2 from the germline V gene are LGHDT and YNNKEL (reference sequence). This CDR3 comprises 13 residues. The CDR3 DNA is TGTGCCAGCAGCCCTTTGGACAGAAAAGAGCAGTACTTC. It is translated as CASSPLDRKEQYF.

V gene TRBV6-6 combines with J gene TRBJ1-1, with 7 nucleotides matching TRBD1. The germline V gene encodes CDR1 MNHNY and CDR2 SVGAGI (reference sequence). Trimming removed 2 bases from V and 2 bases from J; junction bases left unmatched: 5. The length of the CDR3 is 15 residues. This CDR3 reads CASSYPTGRNTEAFF. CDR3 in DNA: TGTGCCAGCAGTTACCCGACAGGGCGCAACACTGAAGCTTTCTTT.

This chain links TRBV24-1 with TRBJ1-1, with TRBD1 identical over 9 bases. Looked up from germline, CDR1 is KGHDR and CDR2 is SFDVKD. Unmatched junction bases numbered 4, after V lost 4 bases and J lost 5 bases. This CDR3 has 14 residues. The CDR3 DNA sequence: TGTGCCACCAGTGAGGGACAGGGTGGGACTGAAGCTTTCTTT. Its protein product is CATSEGQGGTEAFF.

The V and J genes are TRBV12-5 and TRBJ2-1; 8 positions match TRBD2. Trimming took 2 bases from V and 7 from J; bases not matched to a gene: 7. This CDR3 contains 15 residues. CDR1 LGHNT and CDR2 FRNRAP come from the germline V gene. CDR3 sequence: CASGLTTGGPNEQFF. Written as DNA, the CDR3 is TGTGCTAGTGGTTTGACGACGGGGGGGCCAAATGAGCAGTTCTTC.

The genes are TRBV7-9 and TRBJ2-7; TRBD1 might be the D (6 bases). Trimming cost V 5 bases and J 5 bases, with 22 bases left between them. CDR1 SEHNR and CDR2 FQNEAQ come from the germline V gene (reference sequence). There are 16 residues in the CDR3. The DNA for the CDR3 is TGTGCCAGCAGCCCCAGGTTGGGGGCGAGGATCCACGAGCAGTACTTC. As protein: CASSPRLGARIHEQYF.

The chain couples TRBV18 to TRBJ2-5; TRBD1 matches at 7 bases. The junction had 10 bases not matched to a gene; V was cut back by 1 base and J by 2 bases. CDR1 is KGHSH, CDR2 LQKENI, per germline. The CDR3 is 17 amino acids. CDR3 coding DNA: TGTGCCAGCTCACCACTCAAAGGGGGCCTCACACAAGAGACCCAGTACTTC. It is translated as CASSPLKGGLTQETQYF.

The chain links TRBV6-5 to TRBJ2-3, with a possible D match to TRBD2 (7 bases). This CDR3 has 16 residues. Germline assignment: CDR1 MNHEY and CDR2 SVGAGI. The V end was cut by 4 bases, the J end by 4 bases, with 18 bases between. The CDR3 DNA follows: TGTGCCAGCAGTTCCACCCCTAGGGGGGGGTCAGATACGCAGTATTTT. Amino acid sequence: CASSSTPRGGSDTQYF.

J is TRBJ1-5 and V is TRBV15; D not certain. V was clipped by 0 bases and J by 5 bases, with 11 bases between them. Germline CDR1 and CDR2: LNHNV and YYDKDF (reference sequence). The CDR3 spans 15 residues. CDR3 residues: CATSRDRWRDQPQHF. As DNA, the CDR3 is TGTGCCACCAGCAGAGATCGTTGGCGGGATCAGCCCCAGCATTTT.

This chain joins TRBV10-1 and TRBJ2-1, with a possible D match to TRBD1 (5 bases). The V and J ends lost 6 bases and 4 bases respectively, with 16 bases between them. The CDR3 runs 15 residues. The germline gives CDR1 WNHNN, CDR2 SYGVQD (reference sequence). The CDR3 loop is CASSQTDDNYNEQFF. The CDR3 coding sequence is TGCGCCAGCAGCCAGACAGACGATAATTACAATGAGCAGTTCTTC.

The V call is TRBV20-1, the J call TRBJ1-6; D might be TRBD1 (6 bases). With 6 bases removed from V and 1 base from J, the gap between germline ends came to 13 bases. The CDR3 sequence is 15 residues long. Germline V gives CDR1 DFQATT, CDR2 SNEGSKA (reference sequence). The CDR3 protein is CSASPRGSYNSPLHF. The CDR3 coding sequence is TGCAGTGCGAGTCCCAGGGGATCCTATAATTCACCCCTCCACTTT.

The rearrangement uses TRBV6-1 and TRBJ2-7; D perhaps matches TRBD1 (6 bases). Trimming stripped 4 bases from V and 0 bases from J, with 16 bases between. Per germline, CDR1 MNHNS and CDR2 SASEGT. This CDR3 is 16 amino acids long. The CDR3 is CASSVSLGQFSYEQYF. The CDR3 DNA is TGTGCCAGCAGTGTCTCACTAGGACAGTTCTCCTACGAGCAGTACTTC.

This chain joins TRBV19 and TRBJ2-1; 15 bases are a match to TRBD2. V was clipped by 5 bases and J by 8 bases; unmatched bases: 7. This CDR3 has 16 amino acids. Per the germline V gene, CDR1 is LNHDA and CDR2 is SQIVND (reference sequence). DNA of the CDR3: TGTGCCAGTAGTCCCTGGACTAGCGGGAGGGGGGATGAGCAGTTCTTC. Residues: CASSPWTSGRGDEQFF.

CDR3 sequence (DNA): TGCGCCAGCAGCTCCGGGACTAGCGGGAGAAGGTACGAGCAGTACTTC. Translating gives CASSSGTSGRRYEQYF. This chain links TRBV5-1 with TRBJ2-7; 14 nucleotides align to TRBD2. Germline V gives CDR1 SGHRS, CDR2 YFSETQ. This CDR3 contains 16 residues. The J segment lost 4 bases and the V segment lost 3 bases, leaving 6 bases of the junction unmatched.

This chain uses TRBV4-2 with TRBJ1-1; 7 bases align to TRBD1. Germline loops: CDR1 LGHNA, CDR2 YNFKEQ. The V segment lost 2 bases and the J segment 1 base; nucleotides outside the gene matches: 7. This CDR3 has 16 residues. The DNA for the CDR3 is TGTGCCAGCAGCCAACCCGCAGGGGGACCGAACACTGAAGCTTTCTTT. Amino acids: CASSQPAGGPNTEAFF.

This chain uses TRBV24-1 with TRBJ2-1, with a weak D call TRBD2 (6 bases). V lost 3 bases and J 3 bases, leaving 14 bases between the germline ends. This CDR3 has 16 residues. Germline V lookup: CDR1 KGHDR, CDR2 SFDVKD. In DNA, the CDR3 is TGTGCCACCAGTGATCACGCTAGCGTGAACTACAATGAGCAGTTCTTC. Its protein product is CATSDHASVNYNEQFF.

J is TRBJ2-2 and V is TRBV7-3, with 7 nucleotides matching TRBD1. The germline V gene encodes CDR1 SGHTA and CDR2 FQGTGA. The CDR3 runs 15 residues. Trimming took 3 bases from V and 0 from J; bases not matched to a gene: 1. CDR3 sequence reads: CASSLQGANTGELFF. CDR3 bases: TGTGCCAGCAGCTTGCAGGGGGCGAACACCGGGGAGCTGTTTTTT. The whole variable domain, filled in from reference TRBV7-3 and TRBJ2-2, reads GAGVSQTPSNKVTEKGKYVELRCDPISGHTALYWYRQSLGQGPEFLIYFQGTGAADDSGLPNDRFFAVRPEGSVSTLKIQRTERGDSAVYLCASSLQGANTGELFFGEGSRLTVL.